The T cell receptor (beta chain) described here comes from a study of blood T cell repertoires in COVID-19. The length of the CDR3 is 16 residues. The V gene's germline CDR1 is WSHSY and CDR2 SAAADI. V was pared by 3 bases and J by 0 bases, with 6 bases of the junction left unmatched. Methods used by the authors: How many nucleated cells were present was estimated from reference gene primer amplification. Here immunoSEQ multiplex PCR was the method, and the copy in TCRdb shows in-frame clones only, minus some. The V and J calls and clone size were taken over from that table, and D and trimming were inferred from the DNA. The table has 40,000 or so clones, over 75% seen once.

The specimen was peripheral blood. The chain combines TRBV10-2 with TRBJ2-3; 7 nucleotides match TRBD2. This TCR was recovered from a man aged 40-55 years with active or convalescent COVID-19. In DNA, the CDR3 is TGCGCCAGCAGTGAATTTACTAGCGAGAGCACAGATACGCAGTATTTT. It codes for CASSEFTSESTDTQYF.